Presented here are 25 T cell receptor beta chains from one specimen sequenced in a study of CD8 T cells in ankylosing spondylitis. Findings and limits, study-wide: Seemingly characteristic of ankylosing spondylitis blood was a TCR beta motif consisting of about 8 highly homologous variants.

Their recognized antigens are unknown. From the 5' RACE reads, TCRdb called clonotypes with MiXCR, one entry per CDR3 protein. The sample lists about 800,000 distinct CDR3 sequences; 12% were seen once. The sample consisted of blood, either unsorted or a sorted T cell fraction (not recorded which). These receptors were taken from a male donor with ankylosing spondylitis.

This clonotype has a handful of counts. The chain uses TRBV28 and TRBJ2-4; D perhaps matches TRBD2 (6 bases). This CDR3 contains 17 residues. V gave up 6 bases and J gave up 0 bases, with 18 bases separating them. Germline values: CDR1 MDHEN, CDR2 SYDVKM. Written as DNA, the CDR3 is TGTGCCAGCAGCCCCACTGGCGGGACCTTAGCCAAAAACATTCAGTACTTC. It is translated as CASSPTGGTLAKNIQYF.

This clonotype was observed a few times. The V gene is TRBV3-1, the J gene TRBJ1-5; D gene unclear. The CDR3 consists of 15 residues. CDR1 is LGHDT, CDR2 YNNKEL, per germline (reference sequence). The germline V and J ends were trimmed by 4 bases and 2 bases, with 12 bases remaining between them. The CDR3 DNA sequence: TGTGCCAGCAGCCGGGATCCGGGTGGCAATCAGCCCCAGCATTTT. Residues: CASSRDPGGNQPQHF.

This clonotype was counted only a few times. The rearrangement joins TRBV19 to TRBJ2-3; perhaps TRBD2 as D (5 bases). Trimming took 5 bases from V and 0 from J, leaving 15 bases between them. Germline V lookup: CDR1 LNHDA, CDR2 SQIVND (reference sequence). The CDR3 runs 16 residues. In DNA form, the CDR3 reads TGTGCCAGTAGTGGAAGTGCTAGCCTAAGCACAGATACGCAGTATTTT. It codes for CASSGSASLSTDTQYF. The whole variable domain, filled in from reference TRBV19 and TRBJ2-3, reads DGGITQSPKYLFRKEGQNVTLSCEQNLNHDAMYWYRQDPGQGLRLIYYSQIVNDFQKGDIAEGYSVSREKKESFPLTVTSAQKNPTAFYLCASSGSASLSTDTQYFGPGTRLTVL.

This clonotype turned up a few times. The chain carries TRBV7-9 and TRBJ2-7, with 7 nucleotides matching TRBD2. CDR1 and CDR2 (germline): SEHNR, FQNEAQ (reference sequence). The CDR3 contains 12 residues. Trimming cost V 2 bases and J 12 bases; bases outside gene matches: 7. In nucleotides, the CDR3 is TGTGCCAGCAGCTTAAGGTCGGGACTACCGTACTTC. Its translation is CASSLRSGLPYF. Complete variable domain (other parts from reference TRBV7-9 and TRBJ2-7): DTGVSQNPRHKITKRGQNVTFRCDPISEHNRLYWYRQTLGQGPEFLTYFQNEAQLEKSRLLSDRFSAERPKGSFSTLEIQRTEQGDSAMYLCASSLRSGLPYFGPGTRLTVT.

The rearrangement links TRBV7-2 to TRBJ1-2, with D possibly being TRBD1 (5 bases). V gave up 5 bases and J gave up 4 bases, with 14 bases separating them. The CDR3 extends over 14 amino acids. Germline V gene data show CDR1 as SGHTA and CDR2 as FQGNSA. Here the CDR3 DNA reads TGTGCCAGCAGCCCGGGACTAGAAAGCTATGGCTACACCTTC. Its translation: CASSPGLESYGYTF.

As regards this clonotype: The junction shows a germline mismatch at one end, possibly a read error. The chain is built from TRBV15 and TRBJ2-5; D is uncertain. Germline CDR1 is LNHNV and CDR2 is YYDKDF (reference sequence). CDR3 length equals 15 residues. The CDR3 spells CATSSPFRGQEPQYF. CDR3 nucleotides: TGTGCCACCAGCAGCCCGTTTCGAGGTCAAGAGCCCCAGTACTTC.

The CDR3 spells CASSLGPVGYEQYF. The DNA of the CDR3 is TGTGCCAGCAGCTTAGGCCCCGTAGGTTACGAGCAGTACTTC. The V and J genes are TRBV11-3 and TRBJ2-7; D call uncertain. The germline V gene encodes CDR1 SGHNT and CDR2 YENEEA. The CDR3 has 14 amino acids. V was clipped by 1 base and J by 4 bases, with 11 bases between them.

This clonotype appeared a few times. The chain has TRBV6-1 and TRBJ2-1, with 10 bases matching TRBD1. The CDR3 is made up of 15 amino acids. With V trimmed by 5 bases and J by 9 bases, 10 bases remained unmatched. Germline values: CDR1 MNHNS, CDR2 SASEGT. The CDR3 region is CASSKGQGVNTEQFF. The CDR3 coding sequence is TGTGCCAGCAGTAAAGGACAGGGGGTGAATACTGAGCAGTTCTTC.

This clonotype turned up a few times. As DNA, the CDR3 is TGCAGTGCTTTGCCCAGGGCCGGGTACTTC. This translates into CSALPRAGYF. The rearrangement uses TRBV20-1 and TRBJ2-4; maybe TRBD1 (5 bases). V gave up 5 bases and J gave up 15 bases, with 14 bases separating them. Germline V lookup: CDR1 DFQATT, CDR2 SNEGSKA (reference sequence). The CDR3 has 10 residues.

This clonotype was observed a handful of times. The chain combines TRBV20-1 with TRBJ2-2; the D gene could be TRBD1 or TRBD2 (6 bases each). Germline V lookup: CDR1 DFQATT, CDR2 SNEGSKA (reference sequence). V was shortened by 8 bases and J by 1 base, with 17 bases between the two germline ends. The CDR3 has 15 amino acids. The CDR3 loop is CSIRSRGGNTGELFF. In DNA, the CDR3 is TGCAGTATACGGAGCAGGGGAGGGAACACCGGGGAGCTGTTTTTT.

This chain connects TRBV5-1 to TRBJ2-3, with 12 bases that match TRBD2. Per germline, CDR1 SGHRS and CDR2 YFSETQ. The CDR3 sequence is 19 residues long. The junction had 13 bases not matched to a gene; V was cut back by 1 base and J by 4 bases. The CDR3 DNA is TGCGCCAGCAGCTTGAGCCGGACTAGCGGGACCTCGGGGGCAGATACGCAGTATTTT. The encoded protein is CASSLSRTSGTSGADTQYF. Based on the CDR3 plus reference TRBV5-1 and TRBJ2-3, the full variable domain is KAGVTQTPRYLIKTRGQQVTLSCSPISGHRSVSWYQQTPGQGLQFLFEYFSETQRNKGNFPGRFSGRQFSNSRSEMNVSTLELGDSALYLCASSLSRTSGTSGADTQYFGPGTRLTVL.

This clonotype appeared many times. J is TRBJ2-5 and V is TRBV20-1; D possibly corresponds to TRBD2 (5 bases). This CDR3 has 12 amino acids. Germline CDR1 reads DFQATT; CDR2 reads SNEGSKA (reference sequence). V lost 6 bases and J 2 bases, leaving 10 bases between the germline ends. The CDR3 nucleotides read TGCAGTGCAGCGGTCATACAAGAGACCCAGTACTTC. Amino acids: CSAAVIQETQYF.

This clonotype was observed a few times. The chain joins TRBV29-1 to TRBJ1-1, with unresolved D. The V gene's germline CDR1 is SQVTM and CDR2 ANQGSEA. The CDR3 spans 13 residues. V was trimmed by 4 bases and J by 0 bases, leaving 9 bases between them. In DNA, the CDR3 is TGCAGCGTTGGTCGTCAGTTGAACACTGAAGCTTTCTTT. Its protein is CSVGRQLNTEAFF.

Ten or more counts support this clonotype. V is TRBV28 and J is TRBJ1-2; no definite D call. V shed 11 bases and J shed 2 bases, with 15 bases lying between them. Germline-derived CDR1 and CDR2 are MDHEN and SYDVKM. The CDR3 runs 13 residues. CDR3: CASQFGSNYGYTF. The CDR3 DNA sequence: TGTGCCTCCCAATTTGGGAGCAACTATGGCTACACCTTC.

The rearrangement joins TRBV20-1 to TRBJ2-7; TRBD2 matches 8 bases. J was trimmed by 6 bases and V by 3 bases; bases with no gene match: 10. CDR1 is DFQATT and CDR2 is SNEGSKA in the germline V gene (reference sequence). The CDR3 contains 14 residues. For the CDR3, the DNA is TGCAGTGCTAGGGGGCGGGGGGTAGGTAGCGAGCAGTACTTC. It specifies CSARGRGVGSEQYF.

The gene calls are TRBV20-1 and TRBJ1-1; D possibly corresponds to TRBD1 (5 bases). The CDR3 runs 13 residues. V shed 1 base and J shed 5 bases, with 11 bases lying between them. The germline gives CDR1 DFQATT, CDR2 SNEGSKA (reference sequence). CDR3 loop: CSARGGKGTEAFF. CDR3 sequence (DNA): TGCAGTGCTAGAGGGGGGAAGGGGACTGAAGCTTTCTTT.

This clonotype was counted between two and nine times. The V gene is TRBV6-5, the J gene TRBJ2-6; D is unresolved. The germline V gene has CDR1 MNHEY and CDR2 SVGAGI. This CDR3 spans 15 amino acids. The ends were cut back, 2 bases at V and 0 bases at J, with 5 bases in the middle. CDR3 sequence (DNA): TGTGCCAGCAGTTACCGGTTCTCTGGGGCCAACGTCCTGACTTTC. It yields the protein CASSYRFSGANVLTF.

The chain carries TRBV20-1 and TRBJ2-5; a weak D match, TRBD2 (6 bases). V gave up 0 bases and J gave up 4 bases, with 9 bases separating them. This CDR3 is 13 amino acids long. Germline V gene data show CDR1 as DFQATT and CDR2 as SNEGSKA (reference sequence). The CDR3 region is CSARDPGLETQYF. DNA for the CDR3: TGCAGTGCTAGAGACCCGGGACTAGAGACCCAGTACTTC.

The chain carries TRBV7-9 and TRBJ1-4; unclear D gene. Looked up from germline, CDR1 is SEHNR and CDR2 is FQNEAQ (reference sequence). The CDR3 is 12 residues long. V lost 4 bases and J 8 bases, leaving 8 bases between the germline ends. CDR3 loop: CASSSHMEKLFF. The CDR3 nucleotides read TGTGCCAGCAGCTCACACATGGAAAAACTGTTTTTT.

At least ten counts were recorded for this clonotype. The CDR3 region has the DNA TGTGCCAGCAGTTCGGGACTGTCAGCCCAGCATTTT. Translation gives CASSSGLSAQHF. J is TRBJ1-5 and V is TRBV28; D is perhaps TRBD1 (5 bases). The germline V gene encodes CDR1 MDHEN and CDR2 SYDVKM. The CDR3 sequence is 12 residues long. The V end lost 4 bases, the J end lost 11 bases, and 12 bases lay between the germline ends. The variable domain in full, completed from reference TRBV28 and TRBJ1-5, reads DVKVTQSSRYLVKRTGEKVFLECVQDMDHENMFWYRQDPGLGLRLIYFSYDVKMKEKGDIPEGYSVSREKKERFSLILESASTNQTSMYLCASSSGLSAQHFGDGTRLSIL.

The table lists this clonotype with a few counts. The chain uses TRBV7-2 and TRBJ2-7, with 7 positions matching TRBD1. V lost 5 bases to trimming and J lost 0 bases; unmatched junction nucleotides: 7. CDR1 is SGHTA and CDR2 is FQGNSA in the germline V gene. This CDR3 is 15 amino acids long. The CDR3: CASSALGQSSYEQYF. CDR3 nucleotides: TGTGCCAGCAGCGCCCTGGGACAGAGCTCCTACGAGCAGTACTTC.

This rearrangement joins TRBV20-1 to TRBJ2-3; 10 bases map to TRBD2. From germline, CDR1 is DFQATT and CDR2 SNEGSKA (reference sequence). Trimming took 6 bases from V and 0 from J; bases not matched to a gene: 3. The CDR3 is 14 residues long. CDR3 sequence (DNA): TGCAGTGCCCAGCGGGAGGGGAGCACAGATACGCAGTATTTT. This translates into CSAQREGSTDTQYF.

The chain links TRBV28 to TRBJ2-5, with 10 positions matching TRBD1. V trimming: 5 bases; J trimming: 4 bases; junction bases outside the gene matches: 7. Germline values: CDR1 MDHEN, CDR2 SYDVKM. The CDR3 spans 15 residues. CDR3 bases: TGTGCCAGCAGTCTCGGACAGGGGGTGGGAGAGACCCAGTACTTC. Translated, it gives CASSLGQGVGETQYF.

This sequence joins TRBV11-2 and TRBJ2-6; D ambiguous. CDR3 length equals 14 residues. The germline V gene has CDR1 SGHAT and CDR2 FQNNGV. The V gene lost 9 bases and the J gene lost 3 bases, with 12 bases spanning the gap. CDR3 DNA: TGTGCCAGTGAACCCCTTGATGGGGCCAACGTCCTGACTTTC. Protein sequence: CASEPLDGANVLTF.

This clonotype was counted a few times. The genes are TRBV15 and TRBJ2-7; possible D gene TRBD1, 6 bases. Germline lookup yields CDR1 LNHNV and CDR2 YYDKDF (reference sequence). The CDR3 has 14 residues. V lost 2 bases and J lost 6, with 14 bases in between. DNA for the CDR3: TGTGCCACCAGCAGACAGGGGCCAGCCTCCGAGCAGTACTTC. Translation: CATSRQGPASEQYF.